This T cell receptor (beta chain) comes out of a study of shared clonotypes between healthy human individuals. Broader study findings: Sharing of clonotypes among donors was expected to vary with sequencing depth. Non-shared clonotypes showed lower generation probabilities than clonotypes common to all four donors.

V lost 0 bases to trimming and J lost 3 bases, with 9 bases between them. Germline CDR1 reads LNHDA; CDR2 reads SQIVND (reference sequence). CDR3 length equals 15 residues. Libraries were prepared by immunoSEQ multiplex PCR; TCRdb keeps only in-frame clonotypes and omits some of them. The sample has about 980,000 clones; 76% are singletons. Notes on this clone: Its antigen is currently unknown.

The CD4+ fraction was divided into a CD45RA+ naive subset and a CD45RA-negative memory subset. Input material: memory CD4+ T cells sorted from blood. Subset indicated: CD45RA-negative fraction. The origin of this receptor is a young man in good health. The chain couples TRBV19 to TRBJ1-5; weak D call: TRBD1 (6 bases). The CDR3 protein is CASSIDRDTNQPQHF. The CDR3, as DNA: TGTGCCAGTAGTATAGACCGGGACACCAATCAGCCCCAGCATTTT.